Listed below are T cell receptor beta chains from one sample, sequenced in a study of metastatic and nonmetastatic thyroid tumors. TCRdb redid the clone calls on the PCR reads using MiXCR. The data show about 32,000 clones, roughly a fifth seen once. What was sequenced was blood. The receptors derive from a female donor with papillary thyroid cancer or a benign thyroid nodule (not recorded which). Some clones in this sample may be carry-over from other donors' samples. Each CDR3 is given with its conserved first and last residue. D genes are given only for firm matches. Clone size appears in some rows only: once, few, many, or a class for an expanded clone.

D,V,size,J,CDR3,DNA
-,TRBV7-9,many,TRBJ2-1,CASSSANEQFF,TGTGCCAGCAGCTCTGCGAATGAGCAGTTCTTC
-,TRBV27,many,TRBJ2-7,CAASRAGVHEQYF,TGTGCCGCATCTAGGGCAGGGGTCCACGAGCAGTACTTC
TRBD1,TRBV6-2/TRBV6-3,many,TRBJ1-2,CASSYSGTAYGYTF,TGTGCCAGCAGTTACTCTGGGACAGCCTATGGCTACACCTTC
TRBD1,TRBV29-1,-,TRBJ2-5,CSVLLTGGDPQYF,TGCAGCGTCCTCCTGACAGGGGGAGACCCCCAGTACTTC
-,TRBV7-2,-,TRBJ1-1,CASSLARGGNQVTEAFF,TGTGCCAGCAGCTTAGCCCGAGGGGGTAATCAAGTCACTGAAGCTTTCTTT
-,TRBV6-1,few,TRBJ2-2,CASRRTNTGELFF,TGTGCCAGCAGGCGGACGAACACCGGGGAGCTGTTTTTT
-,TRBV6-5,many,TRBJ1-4,CASSYTGSTNEKLFF,TGTGCCAGCAGTTACACAGGGTCAACTAATGAAAAACTGTTTTTT
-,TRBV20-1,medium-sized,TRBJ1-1,CSARDWRGEAAEAFF,TGCAGTGCTAGAGATTGGAGGGGGGAGGCCGCTGAAGCTTTCTTT
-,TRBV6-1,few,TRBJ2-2,CASSDRADTGELFF,TGTGCCAGCAGTGACAGGGCCGACACCGGGGAGCTGTTTTTT
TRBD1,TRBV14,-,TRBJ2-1,CASSARQGAAASEQFF,TGTGCCAGTAGCGCACGACAGGGAGCAGCAGCCAGTGAGCAGTTCTTC